These T cell receptor beta chains were read from a single sample in a study of OX40 agonist ivuxolimab in advanced cancers. The repertoire was sequenced with immunoSEQ multiplex PCR; TCRdb's copy has only in-frame clones and lacks some. The sample includes 40,000 to 50,000 clones, 80% to 90% of them seen just once. The sample consisted of CD4+ or CD8+ T cells sorted from blood, taken in a trial of the OX40 agonist ivuxolimab. These receptors all stem from an adult with an advanced solid tumor such as melanoma, head and neck, liver or kidney cancer. CDR3s leave out the opening cysteine and the closing phenylalanine or tryptophan.

v_call,cdr3_aa
TRBV27,ASSLSFLAALTTDTQY
TRBV5-6,ASSLAVGGRVDTQY
TRBV9,ASSGGAASETQY
TRBV18,ASSAPLRGTYEQY
TRBV7-7,ASSLVGGTGELF
TRBV11-2,ASSLLAGGTEQY
TRBV11-1,ASSPTGTGSYEQY
TRBV5-5,ASSPGQGAHEQY
TRBV28,ASRNPGQGDNYGYT
TRBV2,ASSESAERGGFTDTQY
TRBV28,ASSSLREGSNYGYT
TRBV7-2,ASSTGPEGEKLF
TRBV7-9,ASILEGVGDEQY
TRBV27,ASSFWRAGEQY
TRBV7-6,ASSLEQDFPEQY
TRBV11-2,ASSLVRTPFYNSPLH
TRBV4-3,ASSQWTQEPSQYNEQF
TRBV4-2,ASSQDQMGGHVVEQF
TRBV27,ASSHGLYEQY
TRBV27,ASSLSRGGVPYGYT
TRBV10-2,ASSEGHEQY
TRBV28,ASSLLEGRGEKLF
TRBV4-3,ASSQEGTVTTNEKLF
TRBV4-3,ASSQDRREGVRNEQF
TRBV11-3,ARARDRENSNQPQH
TRBV4-1,ASSQNVDHYEETQY
TRBV19,ASQGGPEAF
TRBV15,ATSAGQLYEQY
TRBV6-5,ASSYRDSYEQY
TRBV29-1,SVDGNARGNEETQY